This TCR beta chain is drawn from a study of shared clonotypes between healthy human individuals. Findings of the study overall: In general, naive subsets displayed greater estimated richness than memory subsets did. Naive CD4 clonotypes were shared across a few donors at around 5%.

The ends were cut back, 5 bases at V and 0 bases at J, with 11 bases in the middle. CDR1 is SGHAT and CDR2 is FQNNGV in the germline V gene. This CDR3 comprises 15 residues. Using immunoSEQ multiplex PCR, the repertoire was profiled, and TCRdb retains in-frame clones only, with some absent. This sample carries 100,000 to 120,000 clones, about 70% of them seen once, and the ten largest clones take approximately 25%. With respect to this clone: The antigen remains unidentified.

CD8 memory cells included CD45RO+ cells plus CCR7-negative CD45RA+ TemRA cells. Material for sequencing was memory CD8+ T cells sorted from blood. Subset denoted: CD45RO+ cells pooled with CCR7-negative TemRA cells. The chain joins TRBV11-2 to TRBJ1-3, with a possible D match to TRBD1 (5 bases). The sequence derives from a woman aged 30 to 39 in good health. The CDR3 reads CASSRRVLSGNTIYF. The CDR3 DNA reads TGTGCCAGCAGCCGCAGGGTCCTCTCTGGAAACACCATATATTTT.